The 28 T cell receptor beta chains below were found in one sample sequenced in a study of graft-versus-host responses after intestinal transplantation. Assay: immunoSEQ multiplex PCR; the TCRdb copy retains only in-frame clones and omits some. The table shows fewer than 110,000 clones, with about 91% occurring only once. These receptors lack a known antigen. Sequencing used unstimulated CD4+ T cells sorted from spleen or lymph node cells, obtained before transplant. The receptors stem from a human donor who was the organ donor for an intestinal transplant.

In nucleotides, the CDR3 is TGTGCCAGTAGTATCGGGGCGCGGAGCTACACTGAAGCTTTCTTT. This translates into CASSIGARSYTEAFF. This chain links TRBV19 with TRBJ1-1; a weak D match, TRBD1 (5 bases). Deletions cut 3 bases from V and 3 bases from J, with 14 bases between. The CDR3 length is 15 residues. Germline V lookup: CDR1 LNHDA, CDR2 SQIVND (reference sequence).

The gene calls are TRBV5-1 and TRBJ1-4; 7 positions agree with TRBD1. The CDR3 has 17 residues. Trimming removed 0 bases from V and 0 bases from J; junction bases left unmatched: 5. Germline CDR1 reads SGHRS; CDR2 reads YFSETQ. CDR3 amino acids: CASSLGGQYPTNEKLFF. The CDR3, as DNA: TGCGCCAGCAGCTTGGGGGGACAGTACCCAACTAATGAAAAACTGTTTTTT.

This clone was seen only once. V gene TRBV4-1 combines with J gene TRBJ1-1, with 9 bases aligning to TRBD1. Trimming took 4 bases from V and 4 from J; bases not matched to a gene: 7. This CDR3 region has 15 residues. Germline values: CDR1 MGHRA, CDR2 YSYEKL. The CDR3 sequence is CASSRGQGPSTEAFF. CDR3 DNA: TGCGCCAGCAGCCGAGGACAGGGGCCTAGCACTGAAGCTTTCTTT.

The chain combines TRBV5-8 with TRBJ2-3; 12 bases line up with TRBD2. J was trimmed by 4 bases and V by 4 bases; bases with no gene match: 7. The germline V gene has CDR1 SGHTS and CDR2 YDEGEE. This CDR3 is 16 amino acids long. As DNA, the CDR3 is TGTGCCAGCAGCCTCGGACTAGCGGGACGGCCAGATACGCAGTATTTT. Residues: CASSLGLAGRPDTQYF.

The chain links TRBV7-6 to TRBJ1-4; D perhaps matches TRBD1 (5 bases). Germline V gene lookup returns CDR1 SGHVS and CDR2 FNYEAQ. The CDR3 sequence is 15 residues long. Deletions cut 5 bases from V and 5 bases from J, with 15 bases between. In nucleotides, the CDR3 is TGTGCCAGCAGCCTCAGGGACGGGTTGAATGAAAAACTGTTTTTT. Protein product: CASSLRDGLNEKLFF.

V and J are TRBV6-4 and TRBJ2-7; D may match TRBD1 or TRBD2 (5 bases each). V was cut by 3 bases and J by 2 bases, with 20 bases left in between. The CDR3 has 17 residues. Germline CDR1 and CDR2: MRHNA and SNTAGT. The CDR3 protein is CASSEGVLIPFPYEQYF. CDR3 DNA sequence: TGTGCCAGCAGTGAGGGGGTTCTCATCCCTTTTCCCTACGAGCAGTACTTC.

The chain recombines TRBV11-2 with TRBJ1-2; D perhaps matches TRBD1 (6 bases). With 5 bases removed from V and 8 bases from J, the gap between germline ends came to 18 bases. Germline-derived CDR1 and CDR2 are SGHAT and FQNNGV. There are 14 residues in the CDR3. As DNA, the CDR3 is TGTGCCAGCAGCCCCACCCCGACAGGTTACGGCTACACCTTC. It is translated as CASSPTPTGYGYTF.

The chain links TRBV9 to TRBJ2-7, with D perhaps TRBD2 (5 bases). CDR1 and CDR2 (germline): SGDLS, YYNGEE. Trimming cost V 0 bases and J 6 bases, with 22 bases left between them. The CDR3 runs 17 residues. The CDR3 loop is CASSVGATFLTGSEQYF. CDR3 coding DNA: TGTGCCAGCAGCGTAGGCGCTACGTTTTTGACGGGAAGCGAGCAGTACTTC.

This clone was observed a single time. The chain carries TRBV13 and TRBJ2-7; 8 bases map to TRBD2. Germline loops: CDR1 PRHDT, CDR2 FYEKMQ (reference sequence). The CDR3 sequence is 15 residues long. Unmatched junction bases numbered 8, after V lost 5 bases and J lost 2 bases. The chain's CDR3 is CASSPTPGLAYEQYF. The CDR3, as DNA: TGTGCCAGCAGCCCAACTCCGGGACTAGCCTACGAGCAGTACTTC.

In nucleotides, the CDR3 is TGTGCCAGCAGCCCCGGGACAGGGGGCGCCGGGGAGCTGTTTTTT. This translates into CASSPGTGGAGELFF. The V and J genes are TRBV11-2 and TRBJ2-2, with TRBD1 matching 12 bases. Germline V gene data show CDR1 as SGHAT and CDR2 as FQNNGV. The CDR3 covers 15 residues. The V and J ends lost 5 bases and 6 bases, in that order; junction bases with no gene match: 4. The whole variable domain, remainder taken from reference TRBV11-2 and TRBJ2-2, is EAGVAQSPRYKIIEKRQSVAFWCNPISGHATLYWYQQILGQGPKLLIQFQNNGVVDDSQLPKDRFSAERLKGVDSTLKIQPAKLEDSAVYLCASSPGTGGAGELFFGEGSRLTVL.

The chain uses TRBV5-1 and TRBJ2-2; no clear D. CDR1 is SGHRS and CDR2 is YFSETQ in the germline V gene. The CDR3 totals 15 residues. V lost 0 bases and J 1 base, leaving 7 bases between the germline ends. This CDR3 reads CASSLGAGNTGELFF. DNA for the CDR3: TGCGCCAGCAGCTTGGGGGCAGGGAACACCGGGGAGCTGTTTTTT.

In its sample, this clone was seen a few times. The CDR3 protein is CATSSSGTADNYGYTF. In DNA form, the CDR3 reads TGTGCCACCAGCAGCTCCGGGACAGCTGATAACTATGGCTACACCTTC. The chain couples TRBV15 to TRBJ1-2; 7 nucleotides agree with TRBD1. Looked up from germline, CDR1 is LNHNV and CDR2 is YYDKDF (reference sequence). V trimming: 3 bases; J trimming: 1 base; junction bases outside the gene matches: 8. The CDR3 length is 16 residues.

The chain has TRBV12-5 and TRBJ1-2; D uncertain. Germline CDR1 LGHNT, CDR2 FRNRAP. V lost 1 base to trimming and J lost 7 bases, with 13 bases between them. The CDR3 loop spans 14 amino acids. This CDR3 is CASGLADLLSGYTF. The CDR3 bases are TGTGCTAGTGGTTTGGCAGACCTCCTCTCTGGCTACACCTTC. The variable domain in full, completed from reference TRBV12-5 and TRBJ1-2, reads DARVTQTPRHKVTEMGQEVTMRCQPILGHNTVFWYRQTMMQGLELLAYFRNRAPLDDSGMPKDRFSAEMPDATLATLKIQPSEPRDSAVYFCASGLADLLSGYTFGSGTRLTVV.

This clone was found a few times. Other DNA sequences from this sample encode an identical CDR3 as well. The chain couples TRBV2 to TRBJ2-1; 7 bases map to TRBD1. V lost 3 bases, J lost 4 bases, and 0 bases stayed unmatched. The germline CDR1 and CDR2 sequences are SNHLY and FYNNEI. There are 13 residues in the CDR3. The CDR3 nucleotides are TGTGCCAGCAGTGAGACAGGGTACAATGAGCAGTTCTTC. As protein: CASSETGYNEQFF.

V and J are TRBV5-1 and TRBJ2-5; either TRBD1 or TRBD2 may fit D (5 bases each). The CDR3 is made up of 14 amino acids. Trimming took off 4 bases at V and 5 bases at J, with 15 bases between the two ends. Germline V gene data show CDR1 as SGHRS and CDR2 as YFSETQ. The CDR3 reads CASSLGPAGETQYF. The CDR3 DNA reads as TGCGCCAGCAGCCTGGGACCCGCGGGCGAGACCCAGTACTTC. The full variable domain, its missing parts supplied by reference TRBV5-1 and TRBJ2-5, is KAGVTQTPRYLIKTRGQQVTLSCSPISGHRSVSWYQQTPGQGLQFLFEYFSETQRNKGNFPGRFSGRQFSNSRSEMNVSTLELGDSALYLCASSLGPAGETQYFGPGTRLLVL.

The chain links TRBV2 to TRBJ1-5, with D possibly TRBD1 on 6 matching bases. This CDR3 has 15 amino acids. Deletions cut 6 bases from V and 0 bases from J, with 12 bases between. CDR1 and CDR2 (germline): SNHLY, FYNNEI. The CDR3 protein is CASRAQGSSNQPQHF. The CDR3 nucleotides read TGTGCCAGCAGAGCACAGGGATCTAGCAATCAGCCCCAGCATTTT.

With respect to this clone: Other nucleotide sequences in the sample specify the same CDR3. V is TRBV10-3 and J is TRBJ2-1; TRBD2 aligns across 11 bases. This CDR3 is 17 amino acids long. Germline V lookup: CDR1 ENHRY, CDR2 SYGVKD. Germline trimming cut 0 bases from V and 6 bases from J; bases unmatched to any gene: 7. CDR3 nucleotide sequence: TGTGCCATCAGTGAGTCATTAGGGACTAGCGGCTCCAATGAGCAGTTCTTC. Translation: CAISESLGTSGSNEQFF.

The DNA of the CDR3 is TGTGCCAGCTCACCGGGGCTGGGGCTCGCTAACTATGGCTACACCTTC. As protein: CASSPGLGLANYGYTF. The chain recombines TRBV18 with TRBJ1-2; D may be TRBD1 (5 bases). V lost 3 bases and J 0 bases, leaving 14 bases between the germline ends. The germline V gene encodes CDR1 KGHSH and CDR2 LQKENI. The CDR3 length is 16 residues.

The chain uses TRBV7-2 and TRBJ2-4, with 15 bases aligning to TRBD2. The V gene end was trimmed by 5 bases and the J gene end by 4 bases; junction bases not matched to a gene: 6. The germline V gene encodes CDR1 SGHTA and CDR2 FQGNSA. This CDR3 is 17 amino acids long. CDR3 protein: CASSPSGLAGGKNIQYF. The CDR3 DNA reads TGTGCCAGCAGCCCTTCGGGACTAGCGGGGGGTAAAAACATTCAGTACTTC.

The chain combines TRBV6-1 with TRBJ2-4; D not certain. Germline CDR1 and CDR2: MNHNS and SASEGT. The V gene lost 1 base and the J gene lost 1 base, with 17 bases spanning the gap. CDR3 length: 18 residues. In nucleotides, the CDR3 is TGTGCCAGCAGTGAAGGGAAAGGATTCTCTGGGGCCAAAAACATTCAGTACTTC. It is translated as CASSEGKGFSGAKNIQYF.

This rearrangement joins TRBV6-5 to TRBJ2-3, with 7 bases matching TRBD2. CDR1 is MNHEY, CDR2 SVGAGI, per germline. Trimming at V came to 6 bases and at J to 0 bases, leaving 6 bases not matched to a gene. CDR3 length: 15 amino acids. DNA of the CDR3: TGTGCCAGCAGATCCTCTAGCGGCAGCACAGATACGCAGTATTTT. This translates into CASRSSSGSTDTQYF.

V usage is TRBV6-5 and J usage is TRBJ2-7; 11 nucleotides agree with TRBD2. Germline CDR1 MNHEY, CDR2 SVGAGI. This CDR3 has 15 amino acids. V was pared by 2 bases and J by 3 bases, with 3 bases of the junction left unmatched. The chain's CDR3 is CASSYRLAGGYEQYF. The DNA for the CDR3 is TGTGCCAGCAGTTACCGGCTAGCGGGGGGCTACGAGCAGTACTTC.

The J gene is TRBJ2-3, the V gene TRBV5-1; 8 nucleotides agree with TRBD2. Trimming cost V 5 bases and J 3 bases; bases outside gene matches: 5. Germline-derived CDR1 and CDR2 are SGHRS and YFSETQ. The CDR3 is 14 amino acids. The CDR3, as DNA: TGCGCCAGCAGAAGGGCGGGAGGTACAGATACGCAGTATTTT. The encoded protein is CASRRAGGTDTQYF.

Note on this clone: One junction end does not reproduce the germline sequence, and a read error may be involved. J is TRBJ1-2 and V is TRBV7-6, with D possibly TRBD1 on 6 matching bases. Germline CDR1 SGHVS, CDR2 FNYEAQ. This CDR3 has 16 residues. The CDR3 DNA sequence: TGCGCCAGCAGCTTAGAGGGGGGCAGAGGGGGAGGAGGCTACACCTTC. Translation: CASSLEGGRGGGGYTF.

CDR3 DNA sequence: TGCGCCAGCAGCGTCGGGACTAGTAACCTCCACGAGCAGTACTTC. Its translation: CASSVGTSNLHEQYF. The chain is built from TRBV5-1 and TRBJ2-7, with 8 bases lining up with TRBD2. This CDR3 comprises 15 residues. Germline assignment: CDR1 SGHRS and CDR2 YFSETQ. Trimming took 4 bases from V and 5 from J; bases not matched to a gene: 11.

This clone has a single count. V is TRBV5-4 and J is TRBJ1-5; 10 bases are a match to TRBD1. Losses at the gene ends were 3 bases for V and 6 bases for J; bases not matched to a gene: 6. The CDR3 consists of 15 residues. Per germline, CDR1 SGHNT and CDR2 YYREEE (reference sequence). The CDR3 protein is CASSSDRGRGQPQHF. The CDR3 region has the DNA TGTGCCAGCAGCTCTGACAGGGGGCGAGGTCAGCCCCAGCATTTT. Drawing the rest from reference TRBV5-4 and TRBJ1-5, the complete variable domain is ETGVTQSPTHLIKTRGQQVTLRCSSQSGHNTVSWYQQALGQGPQFIFQYYREEENGRGNFPPRFSGLQFPNYSSELNVNALELDDSALYLCASSSDRGRGQPQHFGDGTRLSIL.

The gene calls are TRBV7-6 and TRBJ2-2; no clear D. The CDR3 covers 15 residues. The V end lost 1 base, the J end lost 3 bases, and 9 bases lay between the germline ends. Germline lookup yields CDR1 SGHVS and CDR2 FNYEAQ. The CDR3 here is CASSLDQTYTGELFF. The CDR3 bases are TGTGCCAGCAGCTTAGACCAAACCTACACCGGGGAGCTGTTTTTT.

This chain joins TRBV11-2 and TRBJ2-7, with 7 bases aligning to TRBD1. This CDR3 comprises 13 residues. Germline values: CDR1 SGHAT, CDR2 FQNNGV. V lost 6 bases and J lost 3; bases outside the gene matches: 5. The CDR3 DNA is TGTGCCAGCAGTATTGACAGGGACTACGAGCAGTACTTC. Amino acid sequence: CASSIDRDYEQYF.